The clone carrying this TCR beta chain was seen a handful of times. The data are from a study of blood T cell repertoires in COVID-19. Turning to the study itself: Donors in the United States, Italy and Spain gave samples during acute or convalescent COVID-19.

In the source study's methods: Amplified reference gene primers provided the basis for estimating nucleated cell counts. Here immunoSEQ multiplex PCR was the method, and the copy in TCRdb shows in-frame clones only, minus some. The V and J calls and clone size come from that table; D and trimming were worked out from the DNA. The sample records around 270,000 clones, over 80% being singletons. The trim removed 1 base at V and 2 bases at J, leaving 4 bases unmatched. The length of the CDR3 is 16 residues. Germline V gives CDR1 LGHDT, CDR2 YNNKEL (reference sequence). Sequencing was done on a sample of peripheral blood. This TCR was recovered from a woman between 35 and 50 years old who had recovered from COVID-19. The J gene is TRBJ2-2, the V gene TRBV3-1 (or the pseudogene TRBV3-2); 7 bases line up with TRBD2. CDR3 sequence: CASSQASGGNTGELFF. CDR3 in DNA: TGTGCCAGCAGCCAAGCTAGCGGCGGCAACACCGGGGAGCTGTTTTTT.